The 28 T cell receptor beta chains below all came from one sample that was sequenced in a study of cytomegalovirus exposure and HLA in healthy donors. Vbeta (60) and Jbeta (13) primers were used in the PCR. The repertoire was sequenced with immunoSEQ multiplex PCR; TCRdb's copy has only in-frame clones and lacks some. The sample has some 220,000 clones; around 80% are singletons. Sequencing was done on a sample of PBMCs. These receptor sequences come from a woman aged 55-69 years in good health and CMV-seropositive.

This chain connects TRBV10-3 to TRBJ2-7, with TRBD2 identical over 7 bases. The CDR3 spans 14 residues. The J segment lost 7 bases and the V segment lost 8 bases, leaving 14 bases of the junction unmatched. The germline V gene has CDR1 ENHRY and CDR2 SYGVKD. For the CDR3, the DNA is TGTGCCATCGGCTCTAGCGGCGGCGTTGGGGAGCAGTACTTC. The encoded protein is CAIGSSGGVGEQYF.

The rearrangement joins TRBV28 to TRBJ1-5; the match to TRBD1 covers 7 bases. Trimming removed 7 bases from V and 2 bases from J; junction bases left unmatched: 5. CDR1 and CDR2 from the germline V gene are MDHEN and SYDVKM. The length of the CDR3 is 14 residues. CDR3 coding DNA: TGTGCCAGCAAGGGGGCCTGGGGCAATCAGCCCCAGCATTTT. This sequence encodes CASKGAWGNQPQHF.

The chain combines TRBV6-1 with TRBJ2-7, with D unresolved. CDR1 and CDR2 from the germline V gene are MNHNS and SASEGT. The V and J ends lost 2 bases and 7 bases respectively, with 12 bases between them. This CDR3 comprises 13 residues. The CDR3 DNA follows: TGTGCCAGCAGTGAAATTAGTTCTACTGAGCAGTACTTC. As protein: CASSEISSTEQYF.

The rearrangement joins TRBV25-1 to TRBJ1-5; no reliable D call. V lost 1 base, J lost 5 bases, and 3 bases lay in between. Germline CDR1 is MGHDK and CDR2 is SYGVNS. This CDR3 is built from 12 residues. The CDR3 DNA is TGTGCCAGCAGTGAATTCGATCAGCCCCAGCATTTT. It encodes CASSEFDQPQHF.

The chain employs TRBV9 and TRBJ2-3, with TRBD2 matching over 12 bases. The CDR3 contains 16 residues. Germline V CDR1 and CDR2: SGDLS, YYNGEE. Trimming took 3 bases from V and 6 from J; bases not matched to a gene: 8. The CDR3 DNA follows: TGTGCCAGCAGCGGACGACTAGCGGGAGACCAGGATACGCAGTATTTT. This encodes CASSGRLAGDQDTQYF.

V usage is TRBV30 and J usage is TRBJ2-5, with a weak D call TRBD2 (6 bases). This CDR3 spans 13 amino acids. Trimming stripped 0 bases from V and 7 bases from J, with 12 bases between. Germline values: CDR1 GTSNPN, CDR2 SVGIG (reference sequence). The CDR3 reads CAWSVGAGGTQYF. In nucleotides, the CDR3 is TGTGCCTGGAGTGTAGGGGCCGGGGGGACCCAGTACTTC.

V usage is TRBV19 and J usage is TRBJ2-1; 15 nucleotides line up with TRBD2. The CDR3 has 18 amino acids. Germline CDR1 reads LNHDA; CDR2 reads SQIVND (reference sequence). V was clipped by 4 bases and J by 7 bases; unmatched bases: 11. CDR3 DNA sequence: TGTGCCAGTAGTACGTCAAGGACTAGCGGGGGGGGGTCAAATGAGCAGTTCTTC. It specifies CASSTSRTSGGGSNEQFF.

J is TRBJ1-2 and V is TRBV4-2; D is uncertain. Trimming took off 0 bases at V and 4 bases at J, with 9 bases between the two ends. The CDR3 totals 14 residues. Germline V gives CDR1 LGHNA, CDR2 YNFKEQ. DNA of the CDR3: TGTGCCAGCAGCCAAGATAGACAAAGCTATGGCTACACCTTC. This translates into CASSQDRQSYGYTF.

The chain couples TRBV6-4 to TRBJ2-7, with 9 nucleotides matching TRBD1. This CDR3 contains 15 residues. J was trimmed by 4 bases and V by 4 bases; bases with no gene match: 8. Per germline, CDR1 MRHNA and CDR2 SNTAGT. Here the CDR3 reads CASSVPGQGWYEQYF. CDR3 nucleotides: TGTGCCAGCAGTGTGCCGGGACAGGGTTGGTACGAGCAGTACTTC.

This clone appeared a single time. The chain recombines TRBV19 with TRBJ2-5; 7 positions match TRBD1. The end of the DNA is better explained by TRBJ2-7, so the J call may be wrong. This CDR3 contains 13 residues. Germline-derived CDR1 and CDR2 are LNHDA and SQIVND (reference sequence). CDR3 amino acids: CASRATGAREQYF. The DNA of the CDR3 is TGTGCCAGTAGGGCAACAGGGGCCCGCGAGCAGTACTTC.

The chain carries TRBV14 and TRBJ1-5, with D perhaps matching TRBD1 (5 bases). Deletions cut 0 bases from V and 3 bases from J, with 12 bases between. Germline assignment: CDR1 SGHDN and CDR2 FVKESK. There are 16 residues in the CDR3. CDR3 sequence (DNA): TGTGCCAGCAGCCAAGATCCCGGCAGGGTCAATCAGCCCCAGCATTTT. Amino acid sequence: CASSQDPGRVNQPQHF.

This chain joins TRBV7-3 and TRBJ2-7, with D perhaps matching TRBD1 (5 bases). CDR3 length: 13 amino acids. The V end was cut by 9 bases, the J end by 6 bases, with 18 bases between. Germline assignment: CDR1 SGHTA and CDR2 FQGTGA. As DNA, the CDR3 is TGTGCCAGTGCAACAGGTCAGACCGGCGAGCAGTACTTC. Its translation is CASATGQTGEQYF.

The chain recombines TRBV5-1 with TRBJ2-5; weak D call: TRBD2 (6 bases). Trimming took off 1 base at V and 2 bases at J, with 18 bases between the two ends. The CDR3 is 17 amino acids. CDR1 is SGHRS and CDR2 is YFSETQ in the germline V gene. DNA of the CDR3: TGCGCCAGCAGCTTGTGGGGTCTCCGGGACTTTCAAGAGACCCAGTACTTC. It translates to CASSLWGLRDFQETQYF. The entire variable domain, with the rest obtained from reference TRBV5-1 and TRBJ2-5, is as follows: KAGVTQTPRYLIKTRGQQVTLSCSPISGHRSVSWYQQTPGQGLQFLFEYFSETQRNKGNFPGRFSGRQFSNSRSEMNVSTLELGDSALYLCASSLWGLRDFQETQYFGPGTRLLVL.

The J gene is TRBJ2-3, the V gene TRBV7-9, with 12 positions matching TRBD2. After removal of 3 bases from V and 1 base from J, the junction contained 5 bases not matched to a gene. The CDR3 runs 17 residues. Per germline, CDR1 SEHNR and CDR2 FQNEAQ (reference sequence). The CDR3 region is CASSFLAGGFGTDTQYF. CDR3 sequence (DNA): TGTGCCAGCAGCTTCCTAGCGGGGGGGTTCGGCACAGATACGCAGTATTTT. Variable domain in full (rest from reference TRBV7-9 and TRBJ2-3): DTGVSQNPRHKITKRGQNVTFRCDPISEHNRLYWYRQTLGQGPEFLTYFQNEAQLEKSRLLSDRFSAERPKGSFSTLEIQRTEQGDSAMYLCASSFLAGGFGTDTQYFGPGTRLTVL.

The chain couples TRBV7-2 to TRBJ2-7, with D possibly matching TRBD1 (5 bases). Between the trimmed V and J ends, which lost 3 bases and 1 base, there was a span of 10 bases. The CDR3 has 14 amino acids. From germline, CDR1 is SGHTA and CDR2 FQGNSA. CDR3 coding DNA: TGTGCCAGCAGCTTGACGCCAGGGTCCTACGAGCAGTACTTC. It encodes CASSLTPGSYEQYF.

This clone has more than one count but fewer than ten. The V gene is TRBV6-5, the J gene TRBJ1-1; D is unclear. The CDR3 is 14 residues long. Germline-derived CDR1 and CDR2 are MNHEY and SVGAGI. Trimming cost V 2 bases and J 5 bases, with 12 bases left between them. The CDR3 spells CASSYRVGVTEAFF. The CDR3 nucleotides are TGTGCCAGCAGTTACCGGGTGGGAGTGACTGAAGCTTTCTTT.

The chain combines TRBV7-2 with TRBJ2-3; D possibly corresponds to TRBD1 (5 bases). Looked up from germline, CDR1 is SGHTA and CDR2 is FQGNSA. This CDR3 has 14 amino acids. V was cut by 3 bases and J by 6 bases, with 13 bases left in between. The CDR3 coding sequence is TGTGCCAGCAGCTTCAAGGGGCCCTCCGATACGCAGTATTTT. Amino acids: CASSFKGPSDTQYF.

The CDR3 DNA reads as TGCGCCAGCACCGACAGGGGGCGCTTTACCGGGGAGCTGTTTTTT. Translation gives CASTDRGRFTGELFF. The V gene is TRBV5-1, the J gene TRBJ2-2; TRBD1 aligns across 10 bases. Trimming removed 6 bases from V and 5 bases from J; junction bases left unmatched: 7. In germline, CDR1 is SGHRS, CDR2 YFSETQ. The length of the CDR3 is 15 residues.

This chain uses TRBV5-1 with TRBJ2-6; perhaps TRBD2 as D (5 bases). The V gene lost 1 base and the J gene lost 0 bases, with 17 bases spanning the gap. The CDR3 covers 19 residues. Germline CDR1 is SGHRS and CDR2 is YFSETQ. CDR3 sequence: CASSLRLTGSSSGANVLTF. CDR3 bases: TGCGCCAGCAGCTTGAGGTTAACGGGGTCGAGCTCTGGGGCCAACGTCCTGACTTTC. Full variable domain (remainder filled in from reference TRBV5-1 and TRBJ2-6): KAGVTQTPRYLIKTRGQQVTLSCSPISGHRSVSWYQQTPGQGLQFLFEYFSETQRNKGNFPGRFSGRQFSNSRSEMNVSTLELGDSALYLCASSLRLTGSSSGANVLTFGAGSRLTVL.

The chain is built from TRBV6-6 and TRBJ1-5; D might be TRBD1 (6 bases). The CDR3 has 13 residues. Germline-derived CDR1 and CDR2 are MNHNY and SVGAGI (reference sequence). Trimming stripped 4 bases from V and 7 bases from J, with 11 bases between. CDR3: CASSSQGDQPQHF. The DNA for the CDR3 is TGTGCCAGCAGTTCACAGGGTGACCAGCCCCAGCATTTT.

As for this clone: Other DNA sequences from this sample encode an identical CDR3 as well. This chain uses TRBV5-1 with TRBJ1-1, with D possibly TRBD1 on 6 matching bases. Germline V gives CDR1 SGHRS, CDR2 YFSETQ. With 3 bases removed from V and 2 bases from J, the gap between germline ends came to 8 bases. This CDR3 comprises 13 residues. The CDR3 DNA reads TGCGCCAGCAGCTCACAGGGTAACACTGAAGCTTTCTTT. Translation: CASSSQGNTEAFF.

The J gene is TRBJ1-1, the V gene TRBV28, with TRBD1 matching over 8 bases. The germline V gene encodes CDR1 MDHEN and CDR2 SYDVKM. The length of the CDR3 is 14 residues. Unmatched junction bases numbered 5, after V lost 7 bases and J lost 1 base. CDR3: CASIRQGKNTEAFF. For the CDR3, the DNA is TGTGCCAGCATACGACAGGGGAAGAACACTGAAGCTTTCTTT.

This clone was detected only once. The CDR3 is CSVVLAGGQRFGTQYF. CDR3 in DNA: TGCAGCGTTGTCCTAGCGGGGGGCCAGAGATTCGGGACCCAGTACTTC. The rearrangement links TRBV29-1 to TRBJ2-5; TRBD2 agrees at 11 bases. Unmatched junction bases numbered 14, after V lost 4 bases and J lost 7 bases. The germline CDR1 and CDR2 sequences are SQVTM and ANQGSEA. The CDR3 length is 16 residues.

The chain employs TRBV10-1 and TRBJ2-3; TRBD1 matches 7 bases. The germline V gene has CDR1 WNHNN and CDR2 SYGVQD (reference sequence). The trim removed 2 bases at V and 4 bases at J, leaving 9 bases unmatched. This CDR3 comprises 16 residues. CDR3 loop: CASSENRGIVADTQYF. In DNA form, the CDR3 reads TGCGCCAGCAGTGAGAACAGGGGCATTGTCGCAGATACGCAGTATTTT.

This clone showed up just once. V gene TRBV6-5 combines with J gene TRBJ1-5; D ambiguous. Deletions cut 5 bases from V and 9 bases from J, with 11 bases between. Per germline, CDR1 MNHEY and CDR2 SVGAGI. The CDR3 loop spans 12 amino acids. CDR3 in DNA: TGTGCCAGCAGTGACGGGGAGAGGCCCCAGCATTTT. This gives the protein CASSDGERPQHF.

The rearrangement uses TRBV7-3 and TRBJ2-3; D gene uncertain. Trimming took 5 bases from V and 4 from J, leaving 13 bases between them. The CDR3 extends over 14 amino acids. Germline V gene data show CDR1 as SGHTA and CDR2 as FQGTGA. In DNA form, the CDR3 reads TGTGCCAGCAGCCTAAGTATGGCTCCAGATACGCAGTATTTT. Translating it yields CASSLSMAPDTQYF.

The chain carries TRBV6-1 and TRBJ2-7; D unclear. The CDR3 sequence is 14 residues long. Trimming pared 8 bases from V and 1 base from J, leaving 15 bases between. Germline-derived CDR1 and CDR2 are MNHNS and SASEGT. Here the CDR3 reads CASCETRLSYEQYF. The CDR3, as DNA: TGTGCCAGCTGCGAGACACGGCTTTCCTACGAGCAGTACTTC.

The V and J genes are TRBV5-1 and TRBJ2-7; TRBD1 agrees at 11 bases. The junction had 9 bases not matched to a gene; V was cut back by 0 bases and J by 7 bases. This CDR3 contains 16 residues. Germline CDR1 and CDR2: SGHRS and YFSETQ. In DNA, the CDR3 is TGCGCCAGCAGCTTGGCCCTAACCGGGACAGGGGGAGAGCAGTACTTC. It specifies CASSLALTGTGGEQYF.